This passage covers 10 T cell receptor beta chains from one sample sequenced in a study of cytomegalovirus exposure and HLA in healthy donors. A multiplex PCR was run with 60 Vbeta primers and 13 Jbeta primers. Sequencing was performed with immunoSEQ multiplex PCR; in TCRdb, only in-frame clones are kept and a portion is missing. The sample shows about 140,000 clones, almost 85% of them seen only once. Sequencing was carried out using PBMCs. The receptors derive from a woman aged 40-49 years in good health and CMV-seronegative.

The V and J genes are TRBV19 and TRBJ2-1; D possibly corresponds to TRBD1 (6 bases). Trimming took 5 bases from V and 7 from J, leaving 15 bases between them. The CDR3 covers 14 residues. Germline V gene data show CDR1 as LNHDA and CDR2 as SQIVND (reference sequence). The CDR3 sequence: CASSDRKVGNEQFF. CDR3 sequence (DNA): TGTGCCAGTAGTGACAGGAAGGTGGGAAATGAGCAGTTCTTC.

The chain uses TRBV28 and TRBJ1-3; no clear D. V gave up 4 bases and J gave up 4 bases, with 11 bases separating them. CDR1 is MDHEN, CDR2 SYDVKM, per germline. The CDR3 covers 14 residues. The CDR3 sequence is CASSYYLPGNTIYF. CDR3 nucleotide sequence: TGTGCCAGCAGTTACTATCTCCCAGGAAACACCATATATTTT.

In DNA form, the CDR3 reads TGTGCCAGCAGCGTAGGGGCAGACCCTAACTATGGCTACACCTTC. Amino acids: CASSVGADPNYGYTF. The gene calls are TRBV9 and TRBJ1-2; unclear D gene. This CDR3 is 15 amino acids long. In germline, CDR1 is SGDLS, CDR2 YYNGEE. The V and J ends lost 0 bases and 0 bases respectively, with 9 bases between them.

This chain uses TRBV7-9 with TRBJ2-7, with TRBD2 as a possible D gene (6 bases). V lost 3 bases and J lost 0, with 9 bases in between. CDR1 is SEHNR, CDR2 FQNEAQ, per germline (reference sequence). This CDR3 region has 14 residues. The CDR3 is CASSFSGASYEQYF. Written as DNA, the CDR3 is TGTGCCAGCAGCTTCTCGGGAGCCTCCTACGAGCAGTACTTC.

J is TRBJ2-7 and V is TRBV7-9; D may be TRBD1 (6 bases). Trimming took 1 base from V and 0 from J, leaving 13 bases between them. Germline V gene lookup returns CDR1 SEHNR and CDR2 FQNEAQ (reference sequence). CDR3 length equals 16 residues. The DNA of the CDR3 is TGTGCCAGCAGCTTAGATCTTGGGACAAGCTCCTACGAGCAGTACTTC. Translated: CASSLDLGTSSYEQYF.

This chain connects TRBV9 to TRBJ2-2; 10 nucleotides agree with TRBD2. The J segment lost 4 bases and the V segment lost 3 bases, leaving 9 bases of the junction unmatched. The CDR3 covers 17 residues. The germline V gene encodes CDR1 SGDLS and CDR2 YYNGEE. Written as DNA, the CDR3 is TGTGCCAGCAGCGCCCTACTAGCGGGAAGACGCACCGGGGAGCTGTTTTTT. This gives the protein CASSALLAGRRTGELFF.

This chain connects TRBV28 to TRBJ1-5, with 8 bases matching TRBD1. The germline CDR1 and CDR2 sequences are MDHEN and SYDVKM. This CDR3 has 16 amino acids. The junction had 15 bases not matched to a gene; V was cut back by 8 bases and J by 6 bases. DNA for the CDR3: TGTGCCAGCGGCAGATTTTTCGGACAGGGACCTCAGCCCCAGCATTTT. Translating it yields CASGRFFGQGPQPQHF.

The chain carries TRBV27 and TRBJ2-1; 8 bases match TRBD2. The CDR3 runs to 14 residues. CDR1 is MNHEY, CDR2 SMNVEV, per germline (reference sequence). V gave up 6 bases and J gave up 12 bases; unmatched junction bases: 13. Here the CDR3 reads CASRALAGRGVQFF. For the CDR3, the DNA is TGTGCCAGCAGAGCGCTAGCGGGCCGGGGGGTGCAGTTCTTC.

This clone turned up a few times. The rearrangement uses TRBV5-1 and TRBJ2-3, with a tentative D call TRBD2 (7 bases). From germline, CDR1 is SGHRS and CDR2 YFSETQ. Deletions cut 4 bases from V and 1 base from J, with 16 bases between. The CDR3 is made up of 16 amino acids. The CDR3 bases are TGCGCCAGCAGCGGGGGCATGGCGGGAGGCACAGATACGCAGTATTTT. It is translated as CASSGGMAGGTDTQYF. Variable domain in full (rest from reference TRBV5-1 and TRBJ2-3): KAGVTQTPRYLIKTRGQQVTLSCSPISGHRSVSWYQQTPGQGLQFLFEYFSETQRNKGNFPGRFSGRQFSNSRSEMNVSTLELGDSALYLCASSGGMAGGTDTQYFGPGTRLTVL.

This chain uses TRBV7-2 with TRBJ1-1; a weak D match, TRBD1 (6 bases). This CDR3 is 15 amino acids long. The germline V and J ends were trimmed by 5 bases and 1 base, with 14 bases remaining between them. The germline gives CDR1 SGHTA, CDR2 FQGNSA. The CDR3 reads CASSVRQATNTEAFF. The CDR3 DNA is TGTGCCAGCAGCGTTCGACAGGCTACGAACACTGAAGCTTTCTTT.